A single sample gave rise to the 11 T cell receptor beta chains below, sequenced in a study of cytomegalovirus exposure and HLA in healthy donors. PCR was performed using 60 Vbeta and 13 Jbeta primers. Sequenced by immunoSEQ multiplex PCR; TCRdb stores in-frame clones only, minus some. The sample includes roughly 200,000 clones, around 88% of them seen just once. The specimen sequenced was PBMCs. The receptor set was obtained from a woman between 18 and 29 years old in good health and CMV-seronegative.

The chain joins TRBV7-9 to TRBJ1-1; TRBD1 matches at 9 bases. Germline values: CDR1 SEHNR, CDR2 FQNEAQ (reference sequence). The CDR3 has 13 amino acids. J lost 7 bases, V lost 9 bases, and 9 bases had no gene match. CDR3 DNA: TGTGCCAGTCACAGGGGGCTTCTTGATGAAGCTTTCTTT. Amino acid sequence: CASHRGLLDEAFF. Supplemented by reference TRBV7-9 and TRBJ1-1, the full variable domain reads DTGVSQNPRHKITKRGQNVTFRCDPISEHNRLYWYRQTLGQGPEFLTYFQNEAQLEKSRLLSDRFSAERPKGSFSTLEIQRTEQGDSAMYLCASHRGLLDEAFFGQGTRLTVV.

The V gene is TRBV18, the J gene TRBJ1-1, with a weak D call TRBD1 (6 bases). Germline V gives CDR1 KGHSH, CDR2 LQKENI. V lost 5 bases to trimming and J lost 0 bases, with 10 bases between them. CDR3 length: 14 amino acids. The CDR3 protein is CASSDQGMNTEAFF. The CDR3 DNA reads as TGTGCCAGCTCAGATCAGGGGATGAACACTGAAGCTTTCTTT.

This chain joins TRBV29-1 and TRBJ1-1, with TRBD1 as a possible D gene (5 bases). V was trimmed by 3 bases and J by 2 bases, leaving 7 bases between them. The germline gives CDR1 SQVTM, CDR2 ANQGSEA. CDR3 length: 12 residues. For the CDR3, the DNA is TGCAGCGTTGACAGGGATAACACTGAAGCTTTCTTT. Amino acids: CSVDRDNTEAFF.

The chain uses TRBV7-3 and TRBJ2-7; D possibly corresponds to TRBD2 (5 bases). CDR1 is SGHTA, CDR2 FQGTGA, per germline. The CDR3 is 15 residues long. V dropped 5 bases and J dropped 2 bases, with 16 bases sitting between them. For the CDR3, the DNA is TGTGCCAGCAGCCCCGGGCGGGCGCTTCCCTACGAGCAGTACTTC. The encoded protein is CASSPGRALPYEQYF.

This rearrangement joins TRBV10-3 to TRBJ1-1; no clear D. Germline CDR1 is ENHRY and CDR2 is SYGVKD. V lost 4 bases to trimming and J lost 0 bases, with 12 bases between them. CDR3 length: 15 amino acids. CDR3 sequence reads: CAISGAAALNTEAFF. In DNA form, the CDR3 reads TGTGCCATCAGTGGGGCAGCTGCTCTGAACACTGAAGCTTTCTTT.

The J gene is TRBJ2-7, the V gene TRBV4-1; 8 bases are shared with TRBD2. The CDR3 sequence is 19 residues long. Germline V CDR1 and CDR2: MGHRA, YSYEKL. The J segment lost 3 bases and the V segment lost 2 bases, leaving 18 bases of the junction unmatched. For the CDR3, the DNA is TGCGCCAGCAGCCAAACAACGGGGACTAGAGTTGGCCCTGACTACGAGCAGTACTTC. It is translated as CASSQTTGTRVGPDYEQYF.

CDR3 residues: CASSLWGQGTLTDTQYF. The CDR3 bases are TGTGCCAGCAGCTTGTGGGGACAGGGAACCCTCACAGATACGCAGTATTTT. The chain combines TRBV5-6 with TRBJ2-3, with TRBD1 identical over 9 bases. J lost 2 bases, V lost 1 base, and 8 bases had no gene match. Per germline, CDR1 SGHDT and CDR2 YYEEEE. The CDR3 length is 17 residues.

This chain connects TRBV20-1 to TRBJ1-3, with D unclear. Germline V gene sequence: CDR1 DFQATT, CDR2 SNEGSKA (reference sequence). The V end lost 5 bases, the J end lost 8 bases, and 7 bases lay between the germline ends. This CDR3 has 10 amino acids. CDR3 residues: CSAFPHTIYF. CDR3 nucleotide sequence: TGCAGTGCTTTCCCTCACACCATATATTTT.

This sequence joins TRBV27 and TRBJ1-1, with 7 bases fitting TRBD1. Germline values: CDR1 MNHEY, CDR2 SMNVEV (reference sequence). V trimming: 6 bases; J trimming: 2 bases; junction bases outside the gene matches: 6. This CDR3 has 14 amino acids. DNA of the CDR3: TGTGCCAGCAGAATGGTAGGGGGCAACACTGAAGCTTTCTTT. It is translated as CASRMVGGNTEAFF.

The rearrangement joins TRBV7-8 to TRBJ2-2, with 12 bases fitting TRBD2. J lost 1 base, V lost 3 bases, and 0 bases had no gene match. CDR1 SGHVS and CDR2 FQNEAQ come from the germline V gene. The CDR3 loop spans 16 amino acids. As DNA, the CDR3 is TGTGCCAGCAGCTTGGGACTAGCGGGGAACACCGGGGAGCTGTTTTTT. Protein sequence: CASSLGLAGNTGELFF.

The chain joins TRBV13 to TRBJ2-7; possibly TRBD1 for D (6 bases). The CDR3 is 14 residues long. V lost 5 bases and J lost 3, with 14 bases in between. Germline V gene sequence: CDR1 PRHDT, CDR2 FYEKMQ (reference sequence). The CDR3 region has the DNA TGTGCCAGCAGCCCGGACAGATCGGGCTACGAGCAGTACTTC. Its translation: CASSPDRSGYEQYF.